These 15 T cell receptor beta chains were all obtained from the same sample, sequenced in a study of T cell responses to AZD1222 COVID-19 vaccine. TCRdb keeps only in-frame clones here, not all; method: immunoSEQ multiplex PCR. The profile shows around 130,000 clones, 92% of them singletons. Sequencing used peripheral blood, obtained on day 0 of AZD1222 vaccination. The receptor source for this set is an adult in good health.

This chain joins TRBV2 and TRBJ2-3; TRBD2 is a possible D gene (6 bases). The CDR3 totals 15 residues. V shed 5 bases and J shed 0 bases, with 12 bases lying between them. Germline V lookup: CDR1 SNHLY, CDR2 FYNNEI. CDR3 sequence: CASSPRGYSTDTQYF. In nucleotides, the CDR3 is TGTGCCAGCAGTCCCCGGGGGTATAGCACAGATACGCAGTATTTT.

J is TRBJ2-2 and V is TRBV18; D uncertain. The CDR3 consists of 17 residues. V was shortened by 3 bases and J by 1 base, with 15 bases between the two germline ends. Germline values: CDR1 KGHSH, CDR2 LQKENI. The CDR3 DNA sequence: TGTGCCAGCTCACCCCCCCTTTTTGTTGGGAACACCGGGGAGCTGTTTTTT. Translating it yields CASSPPLFVGNTGELFF.

The chain combines TRBV10-2 with TRBJ1-1; the match to TRBD1 covers 8 bases. The CDR3 runs 13 residues. In germline, CDR1 is WSHSY, CDR2 SAAADI. Germline trimming cut 7 bases from V and 4 bases from J; bases unmatched to any gene: 5. CDR3 nucleotide sequence: TGCGCCAGCAAGGGACAGGCGACCACTGAAGCTTTCTTT. It yields the protein CASKGQATTEAFF.

V and J are TRBV6-5 and TRBJ2-7, with 9 bases matching TRBD1. Germline V gene lookup returns CDR1 MNHEY and CDR2 SVGAGI. There are 13 residues in the CDR3. V was clipped by 6 bases and J by 7 bases; unmatched bases: 7. The CDR3: CASRQGAKGEQYF. CDR3 coding DNA: TGTGCCAGCAGACAGGGGGCAAAAGGAGAGCAGTACTTC.

The rearrangement uses TRBV12-3 or TRBV12-4 and TRBJ1-2; D remains ambiguous. The ends were cut back, 3 bases at V and 6 bases at J, with 5 bases in the middle. CDR3 size: 11 residues. The CDR3 is CASSLRDGYTF. In DNA, the CDR3 is TGTGCCAGCAGTTTGAGGGATGGCTACACCTTC.

The V and J genes are TRBV5-6 and TRBJ2-1; 7 bases are shared with TRBD2. V lost 8 bases, J lost 4 bases, and 12 bases stayed unmatched. Germline CDR1 is SGHDT and CDR2 is YYEEEE. This CDR3 is 15 amino acids long. The CDR3, as DNA: TGTGCCAGTAGCCCCGGGGTAGCGGGTTACAATGAGCAGTTCTTC. It is translated as CASSPGVAGYNEQFF.

The chain links TRBV3-1 (or the pseudogene TRBV3-2) to TRBJ1-5, with unresolved D. The ends were cut back, 3 bases at V and 11 bases at J, with 14 bases in the middle. The germline gives CDR1 LGHDT, CDR2 YNNKEL (reference sequence). This CDR3 has 13 amino acids. The CDR3 loop reads CASSQDLISTQHF. The CDR3 DNA reads TGTGCCAGCAGCCAGGACCTTATCTCAACCCAGCATTTT.

This rearrangement joins TRBV11-2 to TRBJ1-2, with 7 bases fitting TRBD1. The CDR3 runs 14 residues. The V and J ends lost 5 bases and 4 bases, in that order; junction bases with no gene match: 7. Germline loops: CDR1 SGHAT, CDR2 FQNNGV. CDR3 nucleotides: TGTGCCAGCAGCGGGGACAGACCTATCTATGGCTACACCTTC. Its protein product is CASSGDRPIYGYTF.

This chain joins TRBV6-2 or TRBV6-3 and TRBJ2-7; TRBD2 might be the D (5 bases). CDR3 length: 12 residues. The ends were cut back, 4 bases at V and 9 bases at J, with 13 bases in the middle. CDR1 and CDR2 from the germline V gene are MNHEY and SVGEGT. The chain's CDR3 is CASSSGNLGQYV. The CDR3 region has the DNA TGTGCCAGCAGTTCCGGGAACCTTGGGCAGTACGTC.

The J gene is TRBJ1-1, the V gene TRBV18; D call uncertain. Germline V gives CDR1 KGHSH, CDR2 LQKENI. Trimming took 3 bases from V and 6 from J, leaving 8 bases between them. This CDR3 has 12 residues. The CDR3 here is CASSPMGPEAFF. The CDR3 nucleotides are TGTGCCAGCTCACCCATGGGCCCTGAAGCTTTCTTT.

The chain combines TRBV11-3 with TRBJ2-1; 8 nucleotides match TRBD2. Germline loops: CDR1 SGHNT, CDR2 YENEEA. The CDR3 has 13 residues. Trimming at V came to 3 bases and at J to 7 bases, leaving 2 bases not matched to a gene. The CDR3 loop reads CASSFREGNEQFF. The CDR3 DNA follows: TGTGCCAGCAGCTTTCGGGAGGGAAATGAGCAGTTCTTC.

The chain recombines TRBV9 with TRBJ1-2, with D maybe TRBD1 (5 bases). V lost 4 bases, J lost 12 bases, and 19 bases lay in between. Germline V lookup: CDR1 SGDLS, CDR2 YYNGEE. The CDR3 has 13 amino acids. The CDR3 sequence: CASSPGPGYRDTF. In DNA, the CDR3 is TGTGCCAGCAGCCCCGGACCAGGGTATCGCGACACCTTC.

The rearrangement joins TRBV2 to TRBJ2-3; D possibly corresponds to TRBD1 (5 bases). CDR3 length: 12 residues. CDR1 and CDR2 (germline): SNHLY, FYNNEI. V lost 6 bases to trimming and J lost 9 bases, with 13 bases between them. CDR3 nucleotides: TGTGCCAGCAGACCTACTTGGGGCACGCAGTATTTT. Amino acid sequence: CASRPTWGTQYF.

The chain carries TRBV27 and TRBJ2-7, with 11 bases lining up with TRBD2. The CDR3 extends over 15 amino acids. V was clipped by 6 bases and J by 0 bases; unmatched bases: 4. Germline CDR1 reads MNHEY; CDR2 reads SMNVEV (reference sequence). CDR3 residues: CASRPLAGGSYEQYF. CDR3 bases: TGTGCCAGCAGACCCCTAGCGGGGGGCTCCTACGAGCAGTACTTC.

The count of this clone is one. The CDR3 reads CASSRGQGAVEKLFF. The CDR3 DNA sequence: TGTGCCAGCAGCCGCGGCCAGGGGGCGGTTGAAAAACTGTTTTTT. The chain employs TRBV3-1 (or the pseudogene TRBV3-2) and TRBJ1-4; 8 positions agree with TRBD1. The junction had 8 bases not matched to a gene; V was cut back by 4 bases and J by 7 bases. The CDR3 contains 15 residues. The germline V gene encodes CDR1 LGHDT and CDR2 YNNKEL (reference sequence).